The next 25 T cell receptor beta chains were all read from a single sample in a study of cytomegalovirus exposure and HLA in healthy donors. Primers: 60 Vbeta forward and 13 Jbeta reverse. Generated by immunoSEQ multiplex PCR, the TCRdb table keeps only in-frame clones and is missing some. There are about 160,000 clones in the sample; more than 75% occur only once, and about 0.89% lies in the top ten. The specimen sequenced was PBMCs. The receptors here all came from a girl aged 2-10 years in good health and CMV-seropositive.

This chain uses TRBV11-2 with TRBJ2-1, with TRBD2 matching 7 bases. Trimming cost V 4 bases and J 7 bases; bases outside gene matches: 13. Germline CDR1 and CDR2: SGHAT and FQNNGV. This CDR3 has 16 amino acids. The CDR3 loop is CASSYLAAPSGNEQFF. Written as DNA, the CDR3 is TGTGCCAGCAGCTACCTAGCGGCCCCCTCCGGAAATGAGCAGTTCTTC.

This chain links TRBV4-1 with TRBJ2-3; a weak D match, TRBD2 (5 bases). Trimming took off 1 base at V and 4 bases at J, with 18 bases between the two ends. Germline V gene sequence: CDR1 MGHRA, CDR2 YSYEKL. The CDR3 totals 17 residues. The CDR3 spells CASSQVIIREGADTQYF. In nucleotides, the CDR3 is TGCGCCAGCAGCCAAGTGATAATCCGAGAGGGCGCAGATACGCAGTATTTT.

This chain links TRBV7-8 with TRBJ2-5; 12 nucleotides align to TRBD2. The germline V gene encodes CDR1 SGHVS and CDR2 FQNEAQ. The CDR3 consists of 17 residues. Trimming took 5 bases from V and 0 from J; bases not matched to a gene: 7. The CDR3 reads CASSPGLAGMYQETQYF. In DNA form, the CDR3 reads TGTGCCAGCAGCCCCGGACTAGCGGGAATGTACCAAGAGACCCAGTACTTC.

The CDR3 sequence: CATSRTSGYEQYF. The CDR3 DNA reads as TGTGCCACCAGCAGGACTAGCGGCTACGAGCAGTACTTC. The chain employs TRBV15 and TRBJ2-7; TRBD2 matches 9 bases. The V gene's germline CDR1 is LNHNV and CDR2 YYDKDF (reference sequence). The CDR3 length is 13 residues. The J segment lost 3 bases and the V segment lost 3 bases, leaving 0 bases of the junction unmatched.

V usage is TRBV29-1 and J usage is TRBJ1-2; D not resolved. Germline loops: CDR1 SQVTM, CDR2 ANQGSEA. V lost 5 bases, J lost 2 bases, and 21 bases lay in between. This CDR3 has 16 residues. CDR3 coding DNA: TGCAGCGTTTCAAACTACGGGTTTCCTCTAAACTATGGCTACACCTTC. This codes for CSVSNYGFPLNYGYTF.

This clone was detected once. V usage is TRBV2 and J usage is TRBJ1-3, with a tentative D call TRBD1 (6 bases). Germline V CDR1 and CDR2: SNHLY, FYNNEI. V was pared by 7 bases and J by 2 bases, with 9 bases between. This CDR3 has 13 amino acids. The CDR3 region is CASTGVTGNTIYF. CDR3 coding DNA: TGTGCCAGCACAGGGGTCACTGGAAACACCATATATTTT.

Here the CDR3 DNA reads TGTGCCAGCAGTTTACCCGATAGGCAGGGACAGCCCCAGCATTTT. It specifies CASSLPDRQGQPQHF. The J gene is TRBJ1-5, the V gene TRBV28; tentative D call: TRBD1 (5 bases). CDR1 MDHEN and CDR2 SYDVKM come from the germline V gene. CDR3 length equals 15 residues. The germline V and J ends were trimmed by 2 bases and 7 bases, with 15 bases remaining between them.

This clone was picked up a small number of times. The chain couples TRBV30 to TRBJ1-2; TRBD1 matches 8 bases. With V trimmed by 0 bases and J by 8 bases, 8 bases remained unmatched. Germline V lookup: CDR1 GTSNPN, CDR2 SVGIG (reference sequence). This CDR3 contains 14 residues. The CDR3: CAWSVTGGLYGYTF. The CDR3 bases are TGTGCCTGGAGTGTAACAGGGGGATTGTACGGCTACACCTTC.

The V and J genes are TRBV27 and TRBJ2-3, with D possibly being TRBD2 (6 bases). Germline-derived CDR1 and CDR2 are MNHEY and SMNVEV (reference sequence). This CDR3 comprises 14 residues. V gave up 4 bases and J gave up 2 bases, with 10 bases separating them. Here the CDR3 DNA reads TGTGCCAGCAGTTACGCGGGGCTCACAGATACGCAGTATTTT. Translating it yields CASSYAGLTDTQYF.

J is TRBJ2-7 and V is TRBV5-1; TRBD2 agrees at 9 bases. From germline, CDR1 is SGHRS and CDR2 YFSETQ. J lost 4 bases, V lost 2 bases, and 7 bases had no gene match. There are 15 residues in the CDR3. The CDR3 DNA is TGCGCCAGCAGCTTTCGGCGGGAGGGCCCTTACGAGCAGTACTTC. This translates into CASSFRREGPYEQYF.

The chain combines TRBV9 with TRBJ1-3; TRBD1 aligns across 10 bases. CDR3 length equals 18 residues. The ends lost 2 bases at V and 3 bases at J; junction bases unmatched: 11. CDR1 and CDR2 from the germline V gene are SGDLS and YYNGEE. The CDR3 DNA sequence: TGTGCCAGCAGCGTCTCACCCGGGACAGGGGCTGTTGGAAACACCATATATTTT. Amino acid sequence: CASSVSPGTGAVGNTIYF.

The chain has TRBV28 and TRBJ1-3; D is uncertain. In germline, CDR1 is MDHEN, CDR2 SYDVKM. The CDR3 consists of 13 residues. V was cut by 7 bases and J by 0 bases, with 7 bases left in between. The CDR3 is CASTPPSGNTIYF. The DNA of the CDR3 is TGTGCCAGCACCCCTCCCTCTGGAAACACCATATATTTT.

V gene TRBV7-9 combines with J gene TRBJ1-1; TRBD1 is a possible D gene (5 bases). The CDR3 loop spans 16 amino acids. Germline V gives CDR1 SEHNR, CDR2 FQNEAQ (reference sequence). V was clipped by 1 base and J by 0 bases, with 12 bases between them. CDR3 bases: TGTGCCAGCAGCTTAGGTGGGGGGGTTATGAACACTGAAGCTTTCTTT. Its translation: CASSLGGGVMNTEAFF.

CDR3 amino acids: CASSQEGFQETQYF. CDR3 nucleotides: TGCGCCAGCAGCCAAGAGGGCTTCCAAGAGACCCAGTACTTC. This chain joins TRBV4-1 and TRBJ2-5; no reliable D call. Trimming took 0 bases from V and 1 from J, leaving 6 bases between them. The CDR3 is made up of 14 amino acids. Germline CDR1 and CDR2: MGHRA and YSYEKL.

The rearrangement joins TRBV5-6 to TRBJ1-2; D gene ambiguous. V gave up 5 bases and J gave up 7 bases, with 15 bases separating them. The CDR3 is made up of 13 amino acids. Looked up from germline, CDR1 is SGHDT and CDR2 is YYEEEE. The CDR3 nucleotides are TGTGCCAGCAGTCCCGGGTCCTGGTCTGGCTACACCTTC. Amino acid sequence: CASSPGSWSGYTF.

This sequence joins TRBV6-5 and TRBJ1-2; D call uncertain. Trimming removed 5 bases from V and 4 bases from J, with 11 bases in between. This CDR3 has 13 amino acids. Germline CDR1 is MNHEY and CDR2 is SVGAGI. In DNA form, the CDR3 reads TGTGCCAGCAGTACCCCCAGAACCTATGGCTACACCTTC. Protein: CASSTPRTYGYTF.

CDR3 coding DNA: TGTGCCAGCAGGCACAGGGGCGCCCCCCCTGAAGCTTTCTTT. This sequence encodes CASRHRGAPPEAFF. The chain combines TRBV27 with TRBJ1-1, with TRBD1 matching 7 bases. V was pared by 6 bases and J by 6 bases, with 10 bases of the junction left unmatched. The germline CDR1 and CDR2 sequences are MNHEY and SMNVEV (reference sequence). This CDR3 is 14 amino acids long.

The rearrangement links TRBV4-2 to TRBJ1-3, with D unclear. The CDR3 length is 16 residues. Germline V gives CDR1 LGHNA, CDR2 YNFKEQ. Trimming removed 1 base at V and 0 bases at J, with 10 bases between. CDR3 in amino acids: CASSQVFGPSGNTIYF. CDR3 DNA: TGTGCCAGCAGCCAAGTGTTTGGGCCCTCTGGAAACACCATATATTTT.

The chain couples TRBV30 to TRBJ1-1; D unresolved. Between the trimmed V and J ends, which lost 2 bases and 0 bases, there was a span of 7 bases. Germline CDR1 reads GTSNPN; CDR2 reads SVGIG (reference sequence). The CDR3 has 13 residues. The CDR3 region has the DNA TGTGCCTGGAGTCCTCGTTTGAACACTGAAGCTTTCTTT. Its protein is CAWSPRLNTEAFF.

This chain uses TRBV30 with TRBJ1-2; a possible D gene is TRBD1 (6 bases). The V end was cut by 2 bases, the J end by 0 bases, with 16 bases between. The length of the CDR3 is 16 residues. Germline V gene sequence: CDR1 GTSNPN, CDR2 SVGIG (reference sequence). Written as DNA, the CDR3 is TGTGCCTGGAGTCCGATTCTTGCAGGGGCTAACTATGGCTACACCTTC. This codes for CAWSPILAGANYGYTF.

The chain carries TRBV11-2 and TRBJ1-5; TRBD1 aligns across 7 bases. Trimming at V came to 0 bases and at J to 0 bases, leaving 5 bases not matched to a gene. The germline gives CDR1 SGHAT, CDR2 FQNNGV. CDR3 length: 17 residues. The CDR3: CASSLDSGTDSNQPQHF. In DNA form, the CDR3 reads TGTGCCAGCAGCTTAGACTCCGGGACAGATAGCAATCAGCCCCAGCATTTT.

The chain uses TRBV2 and TRBJ1-4, with D unclear. Per the germline V gene, CDR1 is SNHLY and CDR2 is FYNNEI. This CDR3 contains 12 residues. The V end was cut by 7 bases, the J end by 4 bases, with 7 bases between. CDR3 in amino acids: CASKRDNEKLFF. The CDR3, as DNA: TGTGCCAGCAAGAGGGATAATGAAAAACTGTTTTTT.

To note about this clone: Germline is not matched at one junction end, which may reflect a read error. CDR3 sequence (DNA): TGTGCCAGCAGTTTCATAGGGACAGGCAAACAGCCCCAGCATTTT. Translation gives CASSFIGTGKQPQHF. This sequence joins TRBV28 and TRBJ1-5; 8 bases match TRBD1. There are 15 residues in the CDR3. The V gene's germline CDR1 is MDHEN and CDR2 SYDVKM.

The gene calls are TRBV25-1 and TRBJ2-5; 8 positions match TRBD1. The length of the CDR3 is 17 residues. With V trimmed by 2 bases and J by 1 base, 9 bases remained unmatched. Germline V gene lookup returns CDR1 MGHDK and CDR2 SYGVNS. Written as DNA, the CDR3 is TGTGCCAGCAGTGAAATGTCGGGACAGGTTCCCCAAGAGACCCAGTACTTC. It specifies CASSEMSGQVPQETQYF.

The J gene is TRBJ2-7, the V gene TRBV5-6; D unclear. Germline loops: CDR1 SGHDT, CDR2 YYEEEE. Trimming removed 1 base from V and 0 bases from J, with 8 bases in between. The CDR3 covers 14 residues. CDR3 loop: CASSLFTTSYEQYF. As DNA, the CDR3 is TGTGCCAGCAGCTTGTTCACAACCTCCTACGAGCAGTACTTC.